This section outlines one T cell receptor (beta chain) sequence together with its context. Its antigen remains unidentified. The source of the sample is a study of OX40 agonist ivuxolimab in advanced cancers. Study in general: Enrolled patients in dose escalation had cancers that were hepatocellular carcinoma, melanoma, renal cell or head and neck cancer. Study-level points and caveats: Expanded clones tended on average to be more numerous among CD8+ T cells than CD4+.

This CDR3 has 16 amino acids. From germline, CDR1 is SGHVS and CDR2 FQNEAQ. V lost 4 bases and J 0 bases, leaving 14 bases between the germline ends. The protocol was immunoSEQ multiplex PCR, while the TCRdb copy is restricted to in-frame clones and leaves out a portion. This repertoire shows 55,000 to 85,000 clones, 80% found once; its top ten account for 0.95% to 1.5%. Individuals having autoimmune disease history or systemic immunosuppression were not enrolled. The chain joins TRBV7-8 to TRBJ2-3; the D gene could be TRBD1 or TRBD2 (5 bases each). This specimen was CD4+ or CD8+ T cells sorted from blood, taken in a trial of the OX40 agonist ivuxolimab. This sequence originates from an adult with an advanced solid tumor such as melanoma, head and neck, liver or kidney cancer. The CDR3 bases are TGTGCCAGCAGCTCCACCGAGGGGCTGAGCACAGATACGCAGTATTTT. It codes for CASSSTEGLSTDTQYF.